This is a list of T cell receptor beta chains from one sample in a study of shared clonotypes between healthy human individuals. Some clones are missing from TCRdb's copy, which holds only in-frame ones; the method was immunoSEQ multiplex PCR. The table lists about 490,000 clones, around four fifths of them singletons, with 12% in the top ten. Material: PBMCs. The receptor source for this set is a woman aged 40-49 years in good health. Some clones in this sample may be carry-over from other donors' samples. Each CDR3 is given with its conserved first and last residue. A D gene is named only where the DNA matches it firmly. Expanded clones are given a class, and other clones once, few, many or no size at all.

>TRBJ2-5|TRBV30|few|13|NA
TGTGCCTGGAGTGTGGGGAGACAAGAGACCCAGTACTTC
CAWSVGRQETQYF
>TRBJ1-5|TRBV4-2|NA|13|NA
TGTGCCAGCAGCCAAGGGGCTGGGCAGCCCCAGCATTTT
CASSQGAGQPQHF
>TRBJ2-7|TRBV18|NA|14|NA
TGTGCCAGCTCACCAGGTCAGGCGGGTCACGAGCAGTACTTC
CASSPGQAGHEQYF
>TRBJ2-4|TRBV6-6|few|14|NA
TGTGCCACCGCAGAGGACCGGTCCAAAAACATTCAGTACTTC
CATAEDRSKNIQYF
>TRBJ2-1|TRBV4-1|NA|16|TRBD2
TGCGCCAGCAGCCAAGTTACGGCGGGAGAACGATGGGAGCAGTTCTTC
CASSQVTAGERWEQFF
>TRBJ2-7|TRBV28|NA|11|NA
TGTGCCAGCAGCTACGGTATCGAGCAGTACTTC
CASSYGIEQYF
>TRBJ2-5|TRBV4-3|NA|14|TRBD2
TGCGCCAGCAGCCAAATGGGCGGGAGCAAGACCCAGTACTTC
CASSQMGGSKTQYF
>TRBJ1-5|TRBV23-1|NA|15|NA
TGCGCCAGCAGTCAATTGGGGCTTAGCAATCAGCCCCAGCATTTT
CASSQLGLSNQPQHF
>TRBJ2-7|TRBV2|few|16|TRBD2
TGTGCCAGTAAGGGACTAGCGGTAACTGACTCCTACGAGCAGTACTTC
CASKGLAVTDSYEQYF
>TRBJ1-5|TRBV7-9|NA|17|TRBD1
TGTGCCAGCAGCTTCTACCTAGGACAGGGTGGCTATCAGCCCCAGCATTTT
CASSFYLGQGGYQPQHF